This T cell receptor (beta chain) emerged from a study of blood T cell dynamics during melanoma immunotherapy. Study as a whole: Standard first-line treatment here was pembrolizumab or nivolumab plus ipilimumab in metastatic melanoma.

Details on this clone: Its specificity is not known.

This CDR3 contains 14 residues. Germline V gene data show CDR1 as GTSNPN and CDR2 as SVGIG (reference sequence). V was cut by 0 bases and J by 3 bases, with 9 bases left in between. Each bulk PBMC sample had 300 to 400 ng DNA loaded. Method: immunoSEQ multiplex PCR; TCRdb's copy keeps in-frame clones and lacks some. The sample lists several thousand clones, 81% occurring once. Findings and limits, study-wide: The study could not tell melanoma-specific clones from general immune activation.

Time point noted: pre-treatment baseline. Disease control meant complete response, partial response or stable disease at 12 weeks. The source is a human donor with melanoma. This chain joins TRBV30 and TRBJ1-3; TRBD1 might be the D (6 bases). Sequenced here: blood, sampled from a patient treated with checkpoint blockade. The CDR3 coding sequence is TGTGCCTGGAGTGTAGGGGGTGGTGGAAACACCATATATTTT. It translates to CAWSVGGGGNTIYF.